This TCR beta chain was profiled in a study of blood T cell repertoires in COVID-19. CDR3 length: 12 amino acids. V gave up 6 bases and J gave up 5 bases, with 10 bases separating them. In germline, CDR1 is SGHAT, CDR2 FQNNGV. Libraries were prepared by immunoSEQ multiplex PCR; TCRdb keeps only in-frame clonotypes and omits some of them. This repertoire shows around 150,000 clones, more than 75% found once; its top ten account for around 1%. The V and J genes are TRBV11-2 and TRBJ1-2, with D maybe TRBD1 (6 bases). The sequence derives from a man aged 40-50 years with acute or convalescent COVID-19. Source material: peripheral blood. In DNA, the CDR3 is TGTGCCAGCAGATCCACAGGGTATGGCTACACCTTC. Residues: CASRSTGYGYTF.